The T cell receptor beta chain described here comes from a study of T-cell reconstitution after alpha-beta-depleted transplantation in children. Researchers prepared the TCRbeta library using unique molecular identifiers, the study reports. TCRdb reprocessed the PCR reads with MiXCR, giving one entry per CDR3 protein. Of some 350,000 distinct CDR3 sequences listed, about 9.4% are singletons. Germline lookup yields CDR1 LGHNA and CDR2 YSLEER. This CDR3 spans 17 amino acids. The V and J ends lost 1 base and 6 bases, in that order; junction bases with no gene match: 4. This TCR was recovered from a human donor who donated a stem cell graft to a child with acute lymphoblastic leukemia. The chain couples TRBV4-3 to TRBJ2-1; 15 nucleotides match TRBD2. Source: PBMCs from the stem cell graft donor, taken from the stem cell graft. The CDR3, as DNA: TGCGCCAGCAGCCAAGGGACTAGCGGGAGGGCCCTCAATGAGCAGTTCTTC. Its translation is CASSQGTSGRALNEQFF.